This T cell receptor (beta chain) was observed in a study of blood T cell repertoires in COVID-19 (TCRdb year 2020). Study-wide context: Samples covering the acute and convalescent phases of COVID-19 were provided by collaborators in the United States, Italy and Spain. The material from the prospective study consisted of cDNA or gDNA derived from T cells, B-cell-depleted T cells, or PBMCs. Subjects who had been exposed to COVID-19, were actively infected with it, or had recovered from it provided the deeply sampled blood TCRbeta repertoires that made up the dataset. The repertoires were released in a freely available public database meant as a resource for research on the immune response to SARS-CoV-2. The samples were drawn from two sources: the first 160 participants of the ongoing ImmuneRACE study, and 1,254 subjects contributed by 6 global collaborators. A de-identified subject ID, COVID-19 status, age in years and sex were almost always included in the sample metadata. Where HLA class I and class II types were available, the types were taken from metadata supplied by the sample provider, not from assay-based typing.

General findings and caveats noted by the study authors: The quantity of clinical and demographic metadata differed by source and by participant and was supplied without curation.

With regard to this clone: Its specific antigen is unknown. The record has no base qualities; no much larger clone is one base away.

V drops 2 bases and J drops 1 base, leaving 14 bases in between. CDR1 and CDR2 (SGHVS, FQNEAQ) derive from the germline V gene. Measured from the cysteine to the phenylalanine, the CDR3 is 16 residues long. Only CDR3 DNA is held: 48 bases, read in frame from base 1. Whole blood was collected in K2EDTA tubes by collaborating institutions according to the institutions' own protocols. For TCRbeta analysis, collaborators shipped samples in one of three forms: frozen whole blood, isolated PBMCs, or DNA extracted from either of those sample types. TCRbeta CDR3 regions were amplified from genomic DNA by means of the immunoSEQ Assay, a bias-controlled multiplex PCR. Per the source publication's procedure: The number of nucleated cells in each sample was estimated from the amplification of reference gene primers within the assay. To quantify the absolute abundance of each unique TCRbeta CDR3 rearrangement, sequence reads were collapsed and filtered. Productive Simpson clonality was computed per sample as the square root of Simpson's diversity index over productive rearrangements. Drawn from immuneACCESS, this table holds only the in-frame rearrangements with V and J called that TCRdb kept. Clones are partly lost; checked studies trace under half to an unresolved V gene and leave the rest unexplained. V and J calls and clone size follow that table, whereas D and trimming were derived from the DNA. This sample holds approximately 200,000 clones; roughly 80% were observed only once. Together, the top ten hold about 10% of the sample.

The sequence came from a woman aged 80 or over with acute or convalescent COVID-19. Recombination linked TRBV7-8 to TRBJ1-1; TRBD1 is a weak D gene call, 6 bases matching. What was sequenced was peripheral blood. DNA sequence: TGTGCCAGCAGCTTAATCACAGGGTGGGCGAACACTGAAGCTTTCTTT. It codes for CASSLITGWANTEAFF. The variable domain in full, with residues beyond the CDR3 obtained from the reference TRBV7-8 and TRBJ1-1 genes, is GAGVSQSPRYKVAKRGQDVALRCDPISGHVSLFWYQQALGQGPEFLTYFQNEAQLDKSGLPSDRFFAERPEGSVSTLKIQRTQQEDSAVYLCASSLITGWANTEAFFGQGTRLTVV.